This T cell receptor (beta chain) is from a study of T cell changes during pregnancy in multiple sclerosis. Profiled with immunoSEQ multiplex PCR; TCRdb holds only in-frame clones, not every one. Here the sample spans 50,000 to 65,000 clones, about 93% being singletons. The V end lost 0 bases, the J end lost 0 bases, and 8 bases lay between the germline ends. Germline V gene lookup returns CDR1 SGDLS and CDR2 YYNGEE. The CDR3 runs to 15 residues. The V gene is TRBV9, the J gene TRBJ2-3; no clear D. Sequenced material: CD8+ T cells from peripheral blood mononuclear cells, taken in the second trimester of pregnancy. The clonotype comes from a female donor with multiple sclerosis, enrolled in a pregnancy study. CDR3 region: CASSVGTTSTDTQYF. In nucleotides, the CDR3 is TGTGCCAGCAGCGTAGGTACGACTAGCACAGATACGCAGTATTTT.